Below, 28 T cell receptor beta chains from the same sample are listed, as sequenced in a study of T-cell reconstitution after alpha-beta-depleted transplantation in children. It was with unique molecular identifiers that the TCRbeta library was prepared. In TCRdb, the PCR reads were re-called with MiXCR into one record per CDR3 protein. The sample has 400,000 to 550,000 distinct CDR3 sequences, 10% seen once. Source: PBMCs, taken before TCRalphabeta/CD19-depleted stem cell transplant. These receptors originate from a child aged 2-15 years with inherited bone marrow failure, due to receive a stem cell transplant.

The chain couples TRBV7-2 to TRBJ2-3, with D unclear. The CDR3 has 15 amino acids. V shed 5 bases and J shed 2 bases, with 14 bases lying between them. Germline V gene data show CDR1 as SGHTA and CDR2 as FQGNSA. In nucleotides, the CDR3 is TGTGCCAGCAGCCCAGCCCAGAGGATCACAGATACGCAGTATTTT. It codes for CASSPAQRITDTQYF.

V gene TRBV6-5 combines with J gene TRBJ1-1; D gene ambiguous. The CDR3 runs to 15 residues. Germline V gives CDR1 MNHEY, CDR2 SVGAGI. V gave up 0 bases and J gave up 1 base, with 9 bases separating them. The CDR3 DNA sequence: TGTGCCAGCAGTTACTCGATGACACCGAACACTGAAGCTTTCTTT. As protein: CASSYSMTPNTEAFF.

This clonotype came up many times. In DNA, the CDR3 is TGCAGTGCCTCCCAGGGGAACTATGGCTACACCTTC. Translated, it gives CSASQGNYGYTF. The chain is built from TRBV20-1 and TRBJ1-2; TRBD1 might be the D (6 bases). Germline CDR1 DFQATT, CDR2 SNEGSKA (reference sequence). V shed 6 bases and J shed 2 bases, with 10 bases lying between them. The CDR3 runs to 12 residues.

Ten or more counts support this clonotype. This chain connects TRBV10-1 to TRBJ2-2; 7 positions match TRBD2. Trimming cost V 6 bases and J 6 bases; bases outside gene matches: 7. This CDR3 contains 14 residues. Looked up from germline, CDR1 is WNHNN and CDR2 is SYGVQD (reference sequence). The CDR3 DNA follows: TGCGCCAGCAGCGAAGCGGGAAGCGCCGGGGAGCTGTTTTTT. It encodes CASSEAGSAGELFF.

J is TRBJ2-7 and V is TRBV29-1; no definite D call. CDR3 length equals 11 residues. Germline V gives CDR1 SQVTM, CDR2 ANQGSEA. Trimming removed 6 bases at V and 9 bases at J, with 15 bases between. CDR3 in amino acids: CSVRTDLGQYF. CDR3 DNA sequence: TGCAGCGTGAGGACGGACCTCGGGCAGTACTTC.

V usage is TRBV2 and J usage is TRBJ2-1; 7 bases are shared with TRBD2. With V trimmed by 4 bases and J by 5 bases, 8 bases remained unmatched. In germline, CDR1 is SNHLY, CDR2 FYNNEI. CDR3 length: 15 amino acids. The CDR3 reads CASSAMGGSHNEQFF. As DNA, the CDR3 is TGTGCCAGCAGTGCGATGGGCGGGAGTCACAATGAGCAGTTCTTC.

This clonotype was detected only a few times. The chain links TRBV28 to TRBJ1-5; 10 positions match TRBD1. The CDR3 consists of 17 residues. Germline V gene sequence: CDR1 MDHEN, CDR2 SYDVKM. Germline trimming cut 3 bases from V and 8 bases from J; bases unmatched to any gene: 13. The CDR3, as DNA: TGTGCCAGCAGTTTTGGGATCGGACAGGGGGGCATGGAGCCCCAGCATTTT. It codes for CASSFGIGQGGMEPQHF.

This clonotype was seen repeatedly, ten times or more. The gene calls are TRBV9 and TRBJ1-2, with 7 bases aligning to TRBD1. Germline lookup yields CDR1 SGDLS and CDR2 YYNGEE. V dropped 1 base and J dropped 7; count of bases not matched to a gene: 16. CDR3 length: 17 residues. The CDR3 nucleotides are TGTGCCAGCAGCGTAACCTCTGCTGGAGGGGGCAGTGCTGGCTACACCTTC. Translation gives CASSVTSAGGGSAGYTF.

This clonotype has a count of ten or more. The chain links TRBV9 to TRBJ2-1, with D unclear. The V and J ends lost 2 bases and 2 bases respectively, with 5 bases between them. CDR3 length equals 13 residues. The germline gives CDR1 SGDLS, CDR2 YYNGEE. CDR3 in amino acids: CASSVYTYNEQFF. DNA for the CDR3: TGTGCCAGCAGCGTCTACACCTACAATGAGCAGTTCTTC.

The CDR3 spells CASSSPRGSYEQYF. The CDR3, as DNA: TGTGCCAGCAGTTCACCACGTGGCTCCTACGAGCAGTACTTC. This chain links TRBV12-3 or TRBV12-4 with TRBJ2-7; D not certain. The CDR3 has 14 amino acids. V was shortened by 4 bases and J by 0 bases, with 10 bases between the two germline ends.

This clonotype was counted many times. CDR3 DNA: TGCGCCAGCAGCCAAGGACTAGCTCCCCGCGCAGATACGCAGTATTTT. It encodes CASSQGLAPRADTQYF. The rearrangement joins TRBV5-1 to TRBJ2-3; 8 bases are shared with TRBD2. The J segment lost 4 bases and the V segment lost 4 bases, leaving 11 bases of the junction unmatched. Germline V gene lookup returns CDR1 SGHRS and CDR2 YFSETQ. The CDR3 has 16 amino acids. The complete variable domain, with remaining parts taken from reference TRBV5-1 and TRBJ2-3, reads KAGVTQTPRYLIKTRGQQVTLSCSPISGHRSVSWYQQTPGQGLQFLFEYFSETQRNKGNFPGRFSGRQFSNSRSEMNVSTLELGDSALYLCASSQGLAPRADTQYFGPGTRLTVL.

This rearrangement joins TRBV30 to TRBJ2-3; 7 bases are a match to TRBD1. Trimming cost V 1 base and J 2 bases; bases outside gene matches: 9. CDR1 is GTSNPN and CDR2 is SVGIG in the germline V gene (reference sequence). The CDR3 sequence is 16 residues long. This chain's CDR3 is CAWSATGQPFTDTQYF. The DNA for the CDR3 is TGTGCCTGGAGTGCCACGGGACAGCCCTTCACAGATACGCAGTATTTT. Based on the CDR3 plus reference TRBV30 and TRBJ2-3, the full variable domain is SQTIHQWPATLVQPVGSPLSLECTVEGTSNPNLYWYRQAAGRGLQLLFYSVGIGQISSEVPQNLSASRPQDRQFILSSKKLLLSDSGFYLCAWSATGQPFTDTQYFGPGTRLTVL.

This clonotype was seen repeatedly, ten times or more. J is TRBJ2-5 and V is TRBV6-5, with a tentative D call TRBD2 (7 bases). Germline values: CDR1 MNHEY, CDR2 SVGAGI. CDR3 length equals 13 residues. Between the trimmed V and J ends, which lost 4 bases and 9 bases, there was a span of 15 bases. The CDR3 coding sequence is TGTGCCAGCAGTTCGAGGGGGGGCCTCCCCCAGTACTTC. Its translation: CASSSRGGLPQYF.

Many counts were recorded for this clonotype. The rearrangement links TRBV5-1 to TRBJ1-5; D is undetermined. V was clipped by 0 bases and J by 7 bases, with 8 bases between them. CDR1 and CDR2 from the germline V gene are SGHRS and YFSETQ. This CDR3 comprises 13 residues. CDR3 nucleotide sequence: TGCGCCAGCAGCTTGGAACCGCTGCAGCCCCAGCATTTT. Residues: CASSLEPLQPQHF.

In its sample, this clonotype was seen many times. The chain employs TRBV27 and TRBJ1-6; D is possibly TRBD1 (5 bases). The germline V gene encodes CDR1 MNHEY and CDR2 SMNVEV (reference sequence). This CDR3 has 14 residues. Deletions cut 11 bases from V and 5 bases from J, with 16 bases between. The CDR3 reads CAGRPQDHNSPLHF. CDR3 nucleotide sequence: TGTGCCGGCCGACCACAGGACCATAATTCACCCCTCCACTTT.

V gene TRBV24-1 combines with J gene TRBJ2-1, with a possible D match to TRBD2 (5 bases). CDR3 length equals 16 residues. V lost 5 bases and J 6 bases, leaving 19 bases between the germline ends. CDR1 is KGHDR and CDR2 is SFDVKD in the germline V gene. In DNA, the CDR3 is TGTGCCACCAGTGCTTCGGTAGCGCCCGATTTCAATGAGCAGTTCTTC. It is translated as CATSASVAPDFNEQFF.

This clonotype was counted at least ten times. The rearrangement joins TRBV4-1 to TRBJ2-1, with D perhaps TRBD1 (6 bases). This CDR3 has 17 amino acids. Germline V gene data show CDR1 as MGHRA and CDR2 as YSYEKL. Deletions cut 0 bases from V and 4 bases from J, with 16 bases between. CDR3 loop: CASSQDPTYRVYNEQFF. In DNA, the CDR3 is TGCGCCAGCAGCCAAGACCCCACGTACAGGGTTTACAATGAGCAGTTCTTC.

This clonotype came up many times. The chain is built from TRBV11-2 and TRBJ2-2; 7 positions agree with TRBD1. The CDR3 is 15 amino acids. From germline, CDR1 is SGHAT and CDR2 FQNNGV. The V segment lost 0 bases and the J segment 7 bases; nucleotides outside the gene matches: 5. This CDR3 is CASSLDATGLGELFF. CDR3 DNA sequence: TGTGCCAGCAGCTTAGACGCGACAGGGCTCGGGGAGCTGTTTTTT.

This clonotype occurred many times. This rearrangement joins TRBV6-1 to TRBJ1-5; possible D gene TRBD1, 6 bases. CDR3 length: 16 residues. The germline CDR1 and CDR2 sequences are MNHNS and SASEGT. V was trimmed by 2 bases and J by 2 bases, leaving 13 bases between them. Here the CDR3 DNA reads TGTGCCAGCAGTGAACCAATTTCAGGGGGCAATCAGCCCCAGCATTTT. Its translation: CASSEPISGGNQPQHF.

This clonotype has at least ten counts. The V call is TRBV4-2, the J call TRBJ2-4; D ambiguous. The CDR3 sequence is 16 residues long. The germline V gene has CDR1 LGHNA and CDR2 YNFKEQ. Trimming removed 0 bases at V and 12 bases at J, with 21 bases between. The CDR3: CASSQDLRIPVEAQYF. CDR3 nucleotide sequence: TGTGCCAGCAGCCAAGATTTAAGGATCCCTGTTGAGGCTCAGTACTTC.

The genes are TRBV29-1 and TRBJ1-2; no firm D call. Germline V gives CDR1 SQVTM, CDR2 ANQGSEA. The CDR3 is 13 amino acids. V gave up 3 bases and J gave up 4 bases, with 12 bases separating them. In DNA, the CDR3 is TGCAGCGTTGACGTGCGGCCTTCCTATGGCTACACCTTC. Protein sequence: CSVDVRPSYGYTF.

At least ten counts were recorded for this clonotype. The chain recombines TRBV5-1 with TRBJ1-2; tentative D call: TRBD1 (5 bases). The CDR3 is made up of 14 amino acids. CDR1 and CDR2 (germline): SGHRS, YFSETQ. V was shortened by 8 bases and J by 0 bases, with 14 bases between the two germline ends. The CDR3 is CARSGGEANYGYTF. CDR3 nucleotide sequence: TGCGCCAGGAGCGGGGGTGAGGCTAACTATGGCTACACCTTC.

This clonotype was counted ten times or more. This sequence joins TRBV27 and TRBJ2-7; 9 positions agree with TRBD2. Germline V gives CDR1 MNHEY, CDR2 SMNVEV (reference sequence). The CDR3 consists of 15 residues. V was clipped by 4 bases and J by 3 bases; unmatched bases: 7. CDR3 sequence (DNA): TGTGCCAGCAGTTCCCTAGCGGGAATGGGCTACGAGCAGTACTTC. Protein: CASSSLAGMGYEQYF.

V usage is TRBV29-1 and J usage is TRBJ2-4, with 13 bases lining up with TRBD2. There are 14 residues in the CDR3. V dropped 4 bases and J dropped 7; count of bases not matched to a gene: 4. Germline lookup yields CDR1 SQVTM and CDR2 ANQGSEA. The CDR3 DNA is TGCAGCGTTGTCACTAGCGGGAGGGCTAACATTCAGTACTTC. Protein product: CSVVTSGRANIQYF.

The V and J genes are TRBV7-1 and TRBJ2-3, with 10 bases that match TRBD2. TRBV7-1 belongs to the ORF category, with a function that is uncertain. Trimming cost V 3 bases and J 3 bases; bases outside gene matches: 6. The CDR3 totals 16 residues. CDR3 amino acids: CASSSRRTSGTDTQYF. In DNA form, the CDR3 reads TGTGCCAGCAGCTCTCGCCGGACTAGCGGAACAGATACGCAGTATTTT.

The chain joins TRBV7-2 to TRBJ1-1; possibly TRBD1 for D (5 bases). Germline-derived CDR1 and CDR2 are SGHTA and FQGNSA. V was pared by 1 base and J by 4 bases, with 13 bases between. This CDR3 has 15 amino acids. CDR3 in DNA: TGTGCCAGCAGCTTAGGAATCGGGGGTGGCACTGAAGCTTTCTTT. Encoded protein: CASSLGIGGGTEAFF.

This clonotype was counted at least ten times. The V gene is TRBV6-2 or TRBV6-3, the J gene TRBJ1-2; 9 bases match TRBD1. Germline V gene sequence: CDR1 MNHEY, CDR2 SVGEGT. The CDR3 contains 16 residues. V shed 5 bases and J 8 bases; nucleotides not matched to a gene: 15. This chain's CDR3 is CASSPSTAGTGRGYTF. Written as DNA, the CDR3 is TGTGCCAGCAGTCCCTCGACCGCCGGGACAGGGCGAGGCTACACCTTC.

This clonotype was counted ten times or more. The CDR3 protein is CASSLAGLAGGHTEAFF. The CDR3, as DNA: TGTGCCAGCAGCTTAGCGGGTTTGGCGGGGGGCCACACTGAAGCTTTCTTT. The chain employs TRBV7-8 and TRBJ1-1, with D possibly TRBD1 on 6 matching bases. CDR1 is SGHVS, CDR2 FQNEAQ, per germline. Trimming cost V 0 bases and J 3 bases, with 17 bases left between them. The CDR3 loop spans 17 amino acids.